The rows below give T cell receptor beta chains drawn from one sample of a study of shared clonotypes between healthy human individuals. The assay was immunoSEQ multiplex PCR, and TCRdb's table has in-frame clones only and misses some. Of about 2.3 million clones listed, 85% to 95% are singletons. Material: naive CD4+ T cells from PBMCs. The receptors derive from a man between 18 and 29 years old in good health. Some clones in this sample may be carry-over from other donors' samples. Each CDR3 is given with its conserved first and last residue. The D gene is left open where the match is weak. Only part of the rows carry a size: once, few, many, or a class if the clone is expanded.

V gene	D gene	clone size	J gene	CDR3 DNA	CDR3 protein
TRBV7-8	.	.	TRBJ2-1	TGTGCCAGCAGCTTAGTTCGCAGGGGGGGCACCTACGGCAATGAGCAGTTCTTC	CASSLVRRGGTYGNEQFF
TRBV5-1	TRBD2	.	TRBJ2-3	TGCGCCAGCAGCTTGGCCGTTTCTAGCGGGGGCACAGATACGCAGTATTTT	CASSLAVSSGGTDTQYF
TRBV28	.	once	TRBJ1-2	TGTGCCACCTCGCCCGTAGGAGACTATGGCTACACCTTC	CATSPVGDYGYTF
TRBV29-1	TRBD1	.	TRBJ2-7	TGCAGCGTAGGGGAGTTACAGGGGAAGGGTGTGCACGAGCAGTACTTC	CSVGELQGKGVHEQYF
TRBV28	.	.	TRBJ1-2	TGTGCCAGCAGCCGACGGGGGGACTATGGCTACACCTTC	CASSRRGDYGYTF
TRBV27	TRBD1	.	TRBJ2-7	TGTGCCAGCAGCCCTCGGACAGGGGGGGCTTACGAGCAGTACTTC	CASSPRTGGAYEQYF
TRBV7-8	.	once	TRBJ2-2	TGTGCCAGCAGCTTAAGAAGGGGTACCGGGGAGCTGTTTTTT	CASSLRRGTGELFF
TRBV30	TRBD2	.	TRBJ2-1	TGTGCCTGGAGAGCTAGCGGGTACAATGAGCAGTTCTTC	CAWRASGYNEQFF
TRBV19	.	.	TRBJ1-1	TGTGCCAGTAGAGAACGACAGGCCCTGAACACTGAAGCTTTCTTT	CASRERQALNTEAFF
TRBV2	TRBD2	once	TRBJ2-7	TGTGCCAGCCGGGGGCGATTGGGCCTAGCGGGAGTCGGGACCTACGAGCAGTACTTC	CASRGRLGLAGVGTYEQYF
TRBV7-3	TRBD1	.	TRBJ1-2	TGTGCCAGCAGCTTATTACCGACAGGGCAATCCCATCTCCTCTTC	CASSLLPTGQSHLLF
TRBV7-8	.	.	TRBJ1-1	TGTGCCAGCAGCTTATTAAGGGGCACTGAAGCTTTCTTT	CASSLLRGTEAFF
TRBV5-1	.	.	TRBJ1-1	TGCGCCAGCAGCTTTATGGGAGACACTGAAGCTTTCTTT	CASSFMGDTEAFF
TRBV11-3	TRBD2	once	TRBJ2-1	TGTGCCAGCAGTACTAGCGGGACCTACAATGAGCAGTTCTTC	CASSTSGTYNEQFF
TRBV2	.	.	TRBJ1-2	TGTGCCAGCATCAAGCAACAGGGATTGTTTGGCTACACCTTC	CASIKQQGLFGYTF
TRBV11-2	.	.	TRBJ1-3	TGTGCCAGCAGCTCCGCGGCGTTCTCTGGAAACACCATATATTTT	CASSSAAFSGNTIYF
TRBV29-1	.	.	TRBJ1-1	TGCAGCGTTGAACCGGCGGATTACTGGAACACTGAAGCTTTCTTT	CSVEPADYWNTEAFF
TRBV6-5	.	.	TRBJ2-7	TGTGCCAGCAGTTACGGAGCAGGGCTGTCCTATGAGCAGTACTTC	CASSYGAGLSYEQYF
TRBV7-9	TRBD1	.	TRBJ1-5	TGTGCCAGCAGCTTAGCCGGGACAGGGAGAATGCAGCCCCAGCATTTT	CASSLAGTGRMQPQHF
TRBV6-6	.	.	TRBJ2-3	TGTGCCAGCAGTTACCCCACGGCAGATACGCAGTATTTT	CASSYPTADTQYF
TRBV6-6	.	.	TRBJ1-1	TGTGCCAGCAGCTTGGAGGGTGAGCTTGGCGCTGAAGCTTTCTTT	CASSLEGELGAEAFF
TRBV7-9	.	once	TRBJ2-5	TGTGCCAGCAGCTTAGGGCTTTTGAAGACCCAGTACTTC	CASSLGLLKTQYF
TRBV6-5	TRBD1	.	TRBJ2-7	TGTGCCAGCACCTACCCAGGGGGCAACGAGCAGTACTTC	CASTYPGGNEQYF
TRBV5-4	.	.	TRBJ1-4	TGTGCCAGCAGCGGGGCAGGGCGGGCTGAAAAACTGTTTTTT	CASSGAGRAEKLFF
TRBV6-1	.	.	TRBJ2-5	TGTGCCAGCAGTGAATACATCAGGGAGCCTAGAAAGACCCAGTACTTC	CASSEYIREPRKTQYF
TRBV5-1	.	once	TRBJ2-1	TGCGCCAGCAGCTTGGGGCATCCAACCTACAATGAGCAGTTCTTC	CASSLGHPTYNEQFF
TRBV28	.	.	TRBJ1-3	TGTGCCAGCAGTTACTCACAGGTTTCTGGAAACACCATATATTTT	CASSYSQVSGNTIYF
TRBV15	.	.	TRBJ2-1	TGTGCCACCAGCAGTGGGACTCAGAATGAGCAGTTCTTC	CATSSGTQNEQFF
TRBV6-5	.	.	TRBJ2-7	TGTGCCAGCAGCTCCTTCAACGAGCAGTACTTC	CASSSFNEQYF